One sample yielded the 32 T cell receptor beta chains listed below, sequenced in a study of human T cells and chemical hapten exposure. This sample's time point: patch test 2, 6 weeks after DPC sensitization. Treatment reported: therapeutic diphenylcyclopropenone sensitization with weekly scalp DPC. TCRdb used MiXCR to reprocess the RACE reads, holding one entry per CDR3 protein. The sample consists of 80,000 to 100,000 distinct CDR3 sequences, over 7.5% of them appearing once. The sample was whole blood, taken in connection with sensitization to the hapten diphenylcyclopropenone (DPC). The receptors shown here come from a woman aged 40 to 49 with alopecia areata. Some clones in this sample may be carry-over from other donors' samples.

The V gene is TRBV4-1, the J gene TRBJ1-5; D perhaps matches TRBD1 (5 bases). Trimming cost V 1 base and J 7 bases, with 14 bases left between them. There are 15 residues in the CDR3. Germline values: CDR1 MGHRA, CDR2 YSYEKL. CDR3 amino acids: CASSQVLGTRQPQHF. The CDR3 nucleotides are TGCGCCAGCAGCCAAGTTCTTGGGACGCGGCAGCCCCAGCATTTT.

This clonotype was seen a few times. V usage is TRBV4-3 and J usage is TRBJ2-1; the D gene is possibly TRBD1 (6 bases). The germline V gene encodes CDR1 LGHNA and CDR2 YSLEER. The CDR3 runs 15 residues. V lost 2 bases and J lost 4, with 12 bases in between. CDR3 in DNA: TGCGCCAGCAGCCAAACAGGGTACAAGTACAATGAGCAGTTCTTC. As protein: CASSQTGYKYNEQFF.

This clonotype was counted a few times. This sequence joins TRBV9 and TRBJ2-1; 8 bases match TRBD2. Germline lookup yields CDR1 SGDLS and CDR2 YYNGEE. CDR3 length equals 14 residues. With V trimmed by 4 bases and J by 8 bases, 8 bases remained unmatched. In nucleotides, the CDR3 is TGTGCCAGCAGCCCGCTCCGACTAGCGTATGAGCAGTTCTTC. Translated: CASSPLRLAYEQFF.

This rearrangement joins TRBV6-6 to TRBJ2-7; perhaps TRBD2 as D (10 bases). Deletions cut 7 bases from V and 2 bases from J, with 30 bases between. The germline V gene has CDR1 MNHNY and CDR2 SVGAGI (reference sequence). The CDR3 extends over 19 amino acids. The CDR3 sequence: CASTEQGAIGLAVPYEQYF. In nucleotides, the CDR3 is TGTGCCAGCACCGAACAGGGGGCGATTGGACTAGCGGTCCCCTACGAGCAGTACTTC.

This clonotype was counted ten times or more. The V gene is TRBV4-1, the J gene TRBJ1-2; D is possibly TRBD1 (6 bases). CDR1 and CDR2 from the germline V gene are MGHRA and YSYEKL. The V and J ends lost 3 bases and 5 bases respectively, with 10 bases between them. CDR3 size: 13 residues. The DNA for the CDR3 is TGCGCCAGCAGCCAGCCAGGACAGTATGGCTACACCTTC. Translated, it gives CASSQPGQYGYTF.

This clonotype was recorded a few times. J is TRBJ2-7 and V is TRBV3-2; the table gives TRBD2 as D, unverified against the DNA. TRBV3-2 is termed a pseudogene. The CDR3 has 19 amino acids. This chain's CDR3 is CASSSTKVGLAASLYEQYF. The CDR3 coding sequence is TGTGCCAGCAGCTCTACTAAAGTCGGACTAGCGGCTTCCCTCTACGAGCAGTACTTC.

CDR3 region: CASQPGGPTGELFF. The CDR3 DNA reads as TGTGCCAGCCAACCCGGGGGACCTACCGGGGAGCTGTTTTTT. The V call is TRBV11-1, the J call TRBJ2-2; D perhaps matches TRBD2 (6 bases). V gave up 8 bases and J gave up 5 bases, with 15 bases separating them. The CDR3 runs 14 residues. Germline CDR1 reads SGHAT; CDR2 reads FQDESV (reference sequence).

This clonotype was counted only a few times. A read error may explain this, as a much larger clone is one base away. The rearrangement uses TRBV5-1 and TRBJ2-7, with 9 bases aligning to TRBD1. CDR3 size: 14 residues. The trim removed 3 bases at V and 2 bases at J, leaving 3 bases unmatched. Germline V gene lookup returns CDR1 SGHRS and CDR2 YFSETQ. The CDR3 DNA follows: TGCGCCAGCAGCTCCGGGACAGGGCCCTACGAGCAGTACTTC. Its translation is CASSSGTGPYEQYF.

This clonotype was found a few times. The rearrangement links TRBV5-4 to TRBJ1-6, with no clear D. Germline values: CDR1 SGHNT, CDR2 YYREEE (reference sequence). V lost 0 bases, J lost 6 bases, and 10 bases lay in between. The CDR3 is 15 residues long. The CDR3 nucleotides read TGTGCCAGCAGCTTGGGGGAGGGCGGTAATTCACCCCTCCACTTT. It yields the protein CASSLGEGGNSPLHF.

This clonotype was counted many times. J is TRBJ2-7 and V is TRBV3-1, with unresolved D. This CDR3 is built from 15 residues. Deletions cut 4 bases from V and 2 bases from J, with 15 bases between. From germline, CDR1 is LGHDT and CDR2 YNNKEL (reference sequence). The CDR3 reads CASSRPAFTPYEQYF. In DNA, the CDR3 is TGTGCCAGCAGCCGCCCGGCTTTCACTCCCTACGAGCAGTACTTC.

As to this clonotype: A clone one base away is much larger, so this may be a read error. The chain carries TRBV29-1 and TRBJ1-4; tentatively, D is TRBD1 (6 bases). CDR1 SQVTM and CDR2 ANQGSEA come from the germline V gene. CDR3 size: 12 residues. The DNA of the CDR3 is TGCGGCGTTGAAGCACAGGGTCGGAAACTGTTTTTT. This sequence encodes CGVEAQGRKLFF.

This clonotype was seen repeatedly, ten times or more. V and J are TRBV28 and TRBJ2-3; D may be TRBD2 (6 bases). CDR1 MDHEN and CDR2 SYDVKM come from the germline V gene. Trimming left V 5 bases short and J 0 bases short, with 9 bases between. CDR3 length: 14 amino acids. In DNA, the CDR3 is TGTGCCAGCAGTCCCCGGGGGAGCACAGATACGCAGTATTTT. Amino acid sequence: CASSPRGSTDTQYF.

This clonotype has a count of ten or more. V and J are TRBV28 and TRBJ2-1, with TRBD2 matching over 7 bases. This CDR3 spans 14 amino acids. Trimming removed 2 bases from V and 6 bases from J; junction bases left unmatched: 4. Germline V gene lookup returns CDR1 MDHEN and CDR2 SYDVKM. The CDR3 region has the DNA TGTGCCAGCAGTTTAGGAGCGGGAATCAATGAGCAGTTCTTC. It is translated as CASSLGAGINEQFF.

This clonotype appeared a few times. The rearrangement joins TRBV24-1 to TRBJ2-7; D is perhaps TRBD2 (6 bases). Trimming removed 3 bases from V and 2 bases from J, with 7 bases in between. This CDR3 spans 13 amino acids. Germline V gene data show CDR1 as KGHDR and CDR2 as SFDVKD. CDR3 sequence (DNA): TGTGCCACCAGTGATCGGGAGACCTACGAGCAGTACTTC. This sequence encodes CATSDRETYEQYF.

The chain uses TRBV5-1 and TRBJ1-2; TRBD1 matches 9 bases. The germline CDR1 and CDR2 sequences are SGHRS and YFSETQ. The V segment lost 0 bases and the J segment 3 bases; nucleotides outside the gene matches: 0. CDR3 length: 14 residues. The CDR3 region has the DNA TGCGCCAGCAGCTTGGGGGACAGGGACTATGGCTACACCTTC. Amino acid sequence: CASSLGDRDYGYTF. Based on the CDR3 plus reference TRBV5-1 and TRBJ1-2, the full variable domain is KAGVTQTPRYLIKTRGQQVTLSCSPISGHRSVSWYQQTPGQGLQFLFEYFSETQRNKGNFPGRFSGRQFSNSRSEMNVSTLELGDSALYLCASSLGDRDYGYTFGSGTRLTVV.

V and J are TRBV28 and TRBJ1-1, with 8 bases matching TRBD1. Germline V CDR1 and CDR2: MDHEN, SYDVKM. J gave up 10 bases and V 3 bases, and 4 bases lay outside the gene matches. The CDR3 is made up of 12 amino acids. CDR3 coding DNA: TGTGCCAGCAGTTTTGGACAGGGACGAGCTTTCTTT. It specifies CASSFGQGRAFF.

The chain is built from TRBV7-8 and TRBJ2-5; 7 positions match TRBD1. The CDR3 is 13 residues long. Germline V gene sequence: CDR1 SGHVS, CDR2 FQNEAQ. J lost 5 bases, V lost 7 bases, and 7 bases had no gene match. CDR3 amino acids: CASIQDRIETQYF. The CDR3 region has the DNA TGTGCCAGCATCCAGGACAGGATCGAGACCCAGTACTTC.

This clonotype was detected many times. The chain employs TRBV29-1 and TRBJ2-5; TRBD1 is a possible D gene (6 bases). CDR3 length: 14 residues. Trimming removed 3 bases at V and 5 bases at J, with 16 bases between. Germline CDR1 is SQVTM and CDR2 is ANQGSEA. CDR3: CSVEAGRGWETQYF. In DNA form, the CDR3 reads TGCAGCGTTGAGGCGGGCAGGGGCTGGGAGACCCAGTACTTC.

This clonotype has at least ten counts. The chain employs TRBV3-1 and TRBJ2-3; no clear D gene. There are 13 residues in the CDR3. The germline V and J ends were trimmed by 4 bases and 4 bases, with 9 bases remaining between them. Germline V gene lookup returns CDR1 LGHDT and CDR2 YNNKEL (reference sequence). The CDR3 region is CASSPVVADTQYF. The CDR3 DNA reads TGTGCCAGCAGCCCCGTAGTCGCAGATACGCAGTATTTT.

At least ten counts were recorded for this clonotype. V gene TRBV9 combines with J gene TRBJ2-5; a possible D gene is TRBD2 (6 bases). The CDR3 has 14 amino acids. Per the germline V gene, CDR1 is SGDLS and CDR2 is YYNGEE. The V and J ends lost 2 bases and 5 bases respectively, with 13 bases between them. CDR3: CASSVRDFPETQYF. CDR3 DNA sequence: TGTGCCAGCAGCGTCCGGGACTTCCCCGAGACCCAGTACTTC.

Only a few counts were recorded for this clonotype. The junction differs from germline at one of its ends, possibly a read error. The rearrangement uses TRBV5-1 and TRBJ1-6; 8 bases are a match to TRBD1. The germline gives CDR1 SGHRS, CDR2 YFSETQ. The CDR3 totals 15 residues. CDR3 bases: TGCGCCAGCAGCTTGGGGACAGGGCGGAATTCACCCCTCCCCTTT. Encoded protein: CASSLGTGRNSPLPF.

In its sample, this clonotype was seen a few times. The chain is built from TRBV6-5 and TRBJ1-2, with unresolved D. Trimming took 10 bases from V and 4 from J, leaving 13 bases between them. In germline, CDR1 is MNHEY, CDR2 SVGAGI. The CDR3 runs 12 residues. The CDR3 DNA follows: TGTGCCATACTGAGCTCTGTCTATGGCTACACCTTC. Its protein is CAILSSVYGYTF.

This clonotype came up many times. The DNA for the CDR3 is TGTGCCAGCAGGGTATCCTACAATGAGCAGTTCTTC. The encoded protein is CASRVSYNEQFF. V is TRBV2 and J is TRBJ2-1; no reliable D call. This CDR3 comprises 12 residues. Trimming pared 6 bases from V and 1 base from J, leaving 4 bases between. Germline CDR1 is SNHLY and CDR2 is FYNNEI.

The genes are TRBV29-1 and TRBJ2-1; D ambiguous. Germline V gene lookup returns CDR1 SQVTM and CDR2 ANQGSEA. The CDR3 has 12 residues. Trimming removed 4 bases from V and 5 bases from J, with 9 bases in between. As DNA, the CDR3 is TGCAGCGTTGGGGATGTCAACAATGAGCAGTTCTTC. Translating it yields CSVGDVNNEQFF.

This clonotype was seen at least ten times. The CDR3 region is CASSLEQWTGELFF. The CDR3 nucleotides read TGTGCCAGCAGTTTAGAACAGTGGACCGGGGAGCTGTTTTTT. This chain joins TRBV12-3 or TRBV12-4 and TRBJ2-2, with no clear D. Between the trimmed V and J ends, which lost 1 base and 5 bases, there was a span of 8 bases. CDR3 length: 14 residues.

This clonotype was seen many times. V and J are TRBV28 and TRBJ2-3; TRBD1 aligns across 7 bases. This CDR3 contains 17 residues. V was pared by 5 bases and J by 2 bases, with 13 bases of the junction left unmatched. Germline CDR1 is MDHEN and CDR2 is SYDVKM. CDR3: CASSAQGDPAPTDTQYF. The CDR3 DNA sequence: TGTGCCAGCAGTGCCCAGGGGGACCCCGCCCCCACAGATACGCAGTATTTT.

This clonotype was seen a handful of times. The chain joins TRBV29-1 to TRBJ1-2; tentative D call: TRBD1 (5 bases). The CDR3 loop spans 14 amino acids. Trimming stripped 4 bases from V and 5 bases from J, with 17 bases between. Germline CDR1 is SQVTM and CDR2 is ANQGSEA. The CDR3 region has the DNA TGCAGCGTTGTATTTCGGGACTTAACATATGGCTACACCTTC. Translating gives CSVVFRDLTYGYTF.

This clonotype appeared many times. CDR3 sequence: CASSSLGLAGPNTGELFF. The DNA of the CDR3 is TGCGCCAGCAGCTCGCTGGGACTAGCGGGACCTAACACCGGGGAGCTGTTTTTT. The rearrangement joins TRBV5-1 to TRBJ2-2; 13 bases map to TRBD2. The junction had 7 bases not matched to a gene; V was cut back by 3 bases and J by 2 bases. The CDR3 runs 18 residues. The germline gives CDR1 SGHRS, CDR2 YFSETQ.

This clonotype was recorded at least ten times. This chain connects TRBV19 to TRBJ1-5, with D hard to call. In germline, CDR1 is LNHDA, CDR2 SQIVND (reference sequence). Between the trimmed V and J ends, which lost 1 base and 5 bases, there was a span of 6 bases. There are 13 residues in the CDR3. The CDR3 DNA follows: TGTGCCAGTAGTATAGTACCCGATCAGCCCCAGCATTTT. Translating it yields CASSIVPDQPQHF.

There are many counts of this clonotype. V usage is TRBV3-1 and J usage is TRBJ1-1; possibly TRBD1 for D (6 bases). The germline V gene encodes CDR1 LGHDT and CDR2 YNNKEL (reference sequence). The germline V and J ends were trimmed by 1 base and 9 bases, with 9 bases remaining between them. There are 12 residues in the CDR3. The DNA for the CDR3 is TGTGCCAGCAGCCAAGGACGGGACAAAGCTTTCTTT. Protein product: CASSQGRDKAFF.

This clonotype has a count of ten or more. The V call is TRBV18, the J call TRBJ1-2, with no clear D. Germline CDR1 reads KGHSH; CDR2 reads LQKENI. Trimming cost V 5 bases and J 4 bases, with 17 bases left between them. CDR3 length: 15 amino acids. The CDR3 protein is CASSAEEAVGYGYTF. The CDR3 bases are TGTGCCAGCTCAGCTGAGGAGGCGGTCGGCTATGGCTACACCTTC.

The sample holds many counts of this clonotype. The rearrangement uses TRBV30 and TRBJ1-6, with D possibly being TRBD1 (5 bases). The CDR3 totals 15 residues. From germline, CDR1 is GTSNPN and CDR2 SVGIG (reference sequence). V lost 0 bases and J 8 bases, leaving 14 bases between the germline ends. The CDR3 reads CAWSVNRPGDSPLHF. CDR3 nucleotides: TGTGCCTGGAGTGTGAACAGGCCTGGGGATTCACCCCTCCACTTT. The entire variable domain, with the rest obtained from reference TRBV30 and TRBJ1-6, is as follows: SQTIHQWPATLVQPVGSPLSLECTVEGTSNPNLYWYRQAAGRGLQLLFYSVGIGQISSEVPQNLSASRPQDRQFILSSKKLLLSDSGFYLCAWSVNRPGDSPLHFGNGTRLTVT.